The clone carrying this TCR beta chain was picked up many times. Antigen specificity is unknown. The data originate from a study of CD8 T cells in ankylosing spondylitis. Study-wide points: Seemingly characteristic of ankylosing spondylitis blood was a TCR beta motif consisting of under 10 highly homologous variants. Disease-linked clones reportedly showed significant enrichment in matched ankylosing spondylitis synovial fluid.

One entry per CDR3 protein results from TCRdb running MiXCR on the 5' RACE reads. The sample consists of fewer than 30,000 distinct CDR3 sequences, under 3% of them appearing once. Source material: blood, either unsorted or a sorted T cell fraction (not recorded which). This TCR was recovered from a female donor with ankylosing spondylitis or in good health (not recorded which).

The CDR3 sequence: CASSLGQGDYNEQFF. DNA of the CDR3: TGTGCCAGCAGCTTGGGACAGGGGGACTACAATGAGCAGTTCTTC. The chain recombines TRBV9 with TRBJ2-1; TRBD1 agrees at 11 bases. The junction had 3 bases not matched to a gene; V was cut back by 4 bases and J by 3 bases. The germline CDR1 and CDR2 sequences are SGDLS and YYNGEE. This CDR3 has 15 amino acids.